This T cell receptor (beta chain) comes out of a study of blood T cell repertoires in COVID-19. Sequenced by immunoSEQ multiplex PCR; TCRdb stores in-frame clones only, minus some. In the table there are a few hundred thousand clones, roughly 86% of which are singletons. Germline V gene data show CDR1 as SNHLY and CDR2 as FYNNEI. The CDR3 has 15 residues. V gave up 1 base and J gave up 5 bases, with 14 bases separating them. The sequenced sample was peripheral blood. This chain joins TRBV2 and TRBJ1-2; tentatively, D is TRBD1 (5 bases). This clonotype originated in a man aged 35-49 years who had recovered from COVID-19. CDR3 protein: CASSEEFRASYGYTF. Written as DNA, the CDR3 is TGTGCCAGCAGTGAAGAGTTCAGGGCGTCGTATGGCTACACCTTC.